This is a list of T cell receptor beta chains from one sample in a study of shared clonotypes between healthy human individuals. Generated by immunoSEQ multiplex PCR, the TCRdb table keeps only in-frame clones and is missing some. This sample has about 820,000 clones, with 80% to 95% found just once. The specimen sequenced was naive CD8+ T cells sorted from blood. These TCRs come from a man aged 30 to 39 in good health. Each CDR3 is given with its conserved first and last residue. The D gene is left open where the match is weak. Only some rows state a clone size, as once, few, many or a class for expanded clones.

CDR3 protein: CASSYHTYYEQYF
CDR3 DNA: TGTGCCAGCAGCTACCATACCTACTACGAGCAGTACTTC
clone size: NA
CDR3 length: 13
J gene: TRBJ2-7
V gene: TRBV11-3
D gene: NA

CDR3 protein: CASSLGKIQFF
CDR3 DNA: TGTGCCAGCAGCCTCGGTAAGATTCAGTTCTTC
clone size: NA
CDR3 length: 11
J gene: TRBJ2-1
V gene: TRBV11-2
D gene: NA

CDR3 protein: CASSHYLGQDTGELFF
CDR3 DNA: TGCGCCAGCAGCCATTATTTGGGACAGGACACCGGGGAGCTGTTTTTT
clone size: NA
CDR3 length: 16
J gene: TRBJ2-2
V gene: TRBV4-1
D gene: TRBD1

CDR3 protein: CAIRETGSYEQYF
CDR3 DNA: TGTGCCATCAGAGAGACAGGGTCCTACGAGCAGTACTTC
clone size: NA
CDR3 length: 13
J gene: TRBJ2-7
V gene: TRBV10-3
D gene: TRBD1

CDR3 protein: CAVTSGRADEQFF
CDR3 DNA: TGTGCCGTAACTAGCGGGAGGGCCGACGAGCAGTTCTTC
clone size: NA
CDR3 length: 13
J gene: TRBJ2-1
V gene: TRBV5-6
D gene: TRBD2

CDR3 protein: CASSPTGNEQYF
CDR3 DNA: TGTGCCAGCAGCCCCACGGGTAACGAGCAGTACTTC
clone size: NA
CDR3 length: 12
J gene: TRBJ2-7
V gene: TRBV7-3
D gene: NA

CDR3 protein: CASSVGREGNTGELFF
CDR3 DNA: TGTGCCAGCAGCGTAGGGCGGGAGGGAAACACCGGGGAGCTGTTTTTT
clone size: once
CDR3 length: 16
J gene: TRBJ2-2
V gene: TRBV9
D gene: TRBD2

CDR3 protein: CASSLLAGVGNEQFF
CDR3 DNA: TGCGCCAGCAGCCTTCTAGCGGGAGTCGGCAATGAGCAGTTCTTC
clone size: NA
CDR3 length: 15
J gene: TRBJ2-1
V gene: TRBV4-1
D gene: TRBD2

CDR3 protein: CSAQTRASTDTQYF
CDR3 DNA: TGCAGCGCCCAGACGCGAGCGAGCACAGATACGCAGTATTTT
clone size: NA
CDR3 length: 14
J gene: TRBJ2-3
V gene: TRBV29-1
D gene: NA

CDR3 protein: CASSLLGGEETQYF
CDR3 DNA: TGTGCCAGCAGTTTGTTAGGGGGCGAAGAGACCCAGTACTTC
clone size: NA
CDR3 length: 14
J gene: TRBJ2-5
V gene: TRBV27
D gene: TRBD1

CDR3 protein: CATRGRTYYEQYF
CDR3 DNA: TGTGCCACCAGGGGACGAACCTACTACGAGCAGTACTTC
clone size: NA
CDR3 length: 13
J gene: TRBJ2-7
V gene: TRBV27
D gene: NA

CDR3 protein: CASRQDTYEQYF
CDR3 DNA: TGTGCCAGCAGACAGGACACCTACGAGCAGTACTTC
clone size: few
CDR3 length: 12
J gene: TRBJ2-7
V gene: TRBV7-9
D gene: NA

CDR3 protein: CASSLGGRETQYF
CDR3 DNA: TGTGCCAGCAGCTTAGGCGGGAGAGAGACCCAGTACTTC
clone size: NA
CDR3 length: 13
J gene: TRBJ2-5
V gene: TRBV7-9
D gene: TRBD2

CDR3 protein: CASSLYTGKRTDTQYF
CDR3 DNA: TGTGCCAGCAGTTTATACACCGGGAAACGCACAGATACGCAGTATTTT
clone size: NA
CDR3 length: 16
J gene: TRBJ2-3
V gene: TRBV28
D gene: NA

CDR3 protein: CASSYSASGKNYEQYF
CDR3 DNA: TGTGCCAGCAGTTACAGCGCTAGCGGGAAGAACTACGAGCAGTACTTC
clone size: NA
CDR3 length: 16
J gene: TRBJ2-7
V gene: TRBV6-5
D gene: TRBD2

CDR3 protein: CASSWVTGNIGMVYEQYF
CDR3 DNA: TGTGCCAGCAGCTGGGTGACAGGCAACATAGGAATGGTGTACGAGCAGTACTTC
clone size: NA
CDR3 length: 18
J gene: TRBJ2-7
V gene: TRBV21-1
D gene: NA

CDR3 protein: CASSAGTSGKGNYEQYF
CDR3 DNA: TGTGCCAGCAGTGCCGGGACTAGCGGTAAGGGAAACTACGAGCAGTACTTC
clone size: NA
CDR3 length: 17
J gene: TRBJ2-7
V gene: TRBV11-2
D gene: TRBD2

CDR3 protein: CASSDGTGRSHGQPQHF
CDR3 DNA: TGTGCCAGCAGCGACGGGACAGGGCGTAGTCACGGGCAGCCCCAGCATTTT
clone size: NA
CDR3 length: 17
J gene: TRBJ1-5
V gene: TRBV7-9
D gene: TRBD1

CDR3 protein: CASSPDRGEAFF
CDR3 DNA: TGTGCCAGCAGCCCCGACAGGGGTGAAGCTTTCTTT
clone size: many
CDR3 length: 12
J gene: TRBJ1-1
V gene: TRBV6-6
D gene: TRBD1

CDR3 protein: CAISQDRTGLDGYTF
CDR3 DNA: TGTGCCATCAGCCAAGATAGGACAGGGCTGGATGGCTACACCTTC
clone size: NA
CDR3 length: 15
J gene: TRBJ1-2
V gene: TRBV10-3
D gene: TRBD1

CDR3 protein: CASSYRPNEKLFF
CDR3 DNA: TGTGCCAGCAGTTACAGGCCAAATGAAAAACTGTTTTTT
clone size: NA
CDR3 length: 13
J gene: TRBJ1-4
V gene: TRBV6-5
D gene: NA

CDR3 protein: CSVEVVGQGSSYEQYF
CDR3 DNA: TGCAGCGTTGAGGTGGTAGGACAGGGGAGCTCCTACGAGCAGTACTTC
clone size: NA
CDR3 length: 16
J gene: TRBJ2-7
V gene: TRBV29-1
D gene: TRBD1

CDR3 protein: CASSSLAGALYEQYF
CDR3 DNA: TGTGCCAGCAGTTCCCTAGCGGGAGCACTTTACGAGCAGTACTTC
clone size: NA
CDR3 length: 15
J gene: TRBJ2-7
V gene: TRBV27
D gene: TRBD2

CDR3 protein: CASSPGPRGYTYNEQFF
CDR3 DNA: TGTGCCAGCAGTCCCGGGCCTCGGGGGTACACTTACAATGAGCAGTTCTTC
clone size: NA
CDR3 length: 17
J gene: TRBJ2-1
V gene: TRBV7-6
D gene: NA

CDR3 protein: CASKLQRTLGNEQFF
CDR3 DNA: TGTGCCAGCAAATTGCAGCGGACCCTCGGCAATGAGCAGTTCTTC
clone size: NA
CDR3 length: 15
J gene: TRBJ2-1
V gene: TRBV6-1
D gene: NA

CDR3 protein: CASSGGDVLPDTGELFF
CDR3 DNA: TGTGCCAGCAGCGGGGGGGATGTCCTCCCCGACACCGGGGAGCTGTTTTTT
clone size: NA
CDR3 length: 17
J gene: TRBJ2-2
V gene: TRBV5-4
D gene: TRBD2

CDR3 protein: CASRPALVRISSYNEQFF
CDR3 DNA: TGTGCAAGTCGCCCCGCCTTGGTAAGGATTAGCTCCTACAATGAGCAGTTCTTC
clone size: once
CDR3 length: 18
J gene: TRBJ2-1
V gene: TRBV12-2
D gene: NA

CDR3 protein: CASSFGKGGEQYF
CDR3 DNA: TGTGCCAGCAGCTTTGGCAAAGGCGGCGAGCAGTACTTC
clone size: NA
CDR3 length: 13
J gene: TRBJ2-7
V gene: TRBV7-7
D gene: NA

CDR3 protein: CASSPPDYNYEQYF
CDR3 DNA: TGTGCCAGCAGTCCCCCAGACTATAACTACGAGCAGTACTTC
clone size: NA
CDR3 length: 14
J gene: TRBJ2-7
V gene: TRBV28
D gene: NA

CDR3 protein: CASSAAGGSTEAFF
CDR3 DNA: TGTGCCAGCAGTGCCGCGGGGGGCTCGACTGAAGCTTTCTTT
clone size: NA
CDR3 length: 14
J gene: TRBJ1-1
V gene: TRBV9
D gene: NA

CDR3 protein: CASSQGDLSGTDTQYF
CDR3 DNA: TGCGCCAGCAGCCAAGGGGACTTGTCAGGGACAGATACGCAGTATTTT
clone size: NA
CDR3 length: 16
J gene: TRBJ2-3
V gene: TRBV4-1
D gene: NA

CDR3 protein: CATNNPGVAGGLDTQYF
CDR3 DNA: TGTGCCACCAACAACCCAGGAGTAGCGGGAGGGCTAGATACGCAGTATTTT
clone size: NA
CDR3 length: 17
J gene: TRBJ2-3
V gene: TRBV15
D gene: TRBD2

CDR3 protein: CSVENSLNTEAFF
CDR3 DNA: TGCAGCGTTGAAAACAGCCTGAACACTGAAGCTTTCTTT
clone size: NA
CDR3 length: 13
J gene: TRBJ1-1
V gene: TRBV29-1
D gene: NA

CDR3 protein: CASSLELEQYF
CDR3 DNA: TGTGCCAGCAGCTTAGAACTCGAGCAGTACTTC
clone size: NA
CDR3 length: 11
J gene: TRBJ2-7
V gene: TRBV7-9
D gene: NA

CDR3 protein: CASSLGNLYEQYF
CDR3 DNA: TGTGCCAGCAGCTTGGGGAATCTCTACGAGCAGTACTTC
clone size: NA
CDR3 length: 13
J gene: TRBJ2-7
V gene: TRBV5-6
D gene: NA

CDR3 protein: CASLPQPRAFF
CDR3 DNA: TGTGCCAGTCTACCTCAGCCGAGAGCTTTCTTT
clone size: NA
CDR3 length: 11
J gene: TRBJ1-1
V gene: TRBV19
D gene: NA

CDR3 protein: CASSPPGQGGYQPQHF
CDR3 DNA: TGTGCCAGCTCACCACCGGGACAGGGAGGGTATCAGCCCCAGCATTTT
clone size: NA
CDR3 length: 16
J gene: TRBJ1-5
V gene: TRBV18
D gene: TRBD1

CDR3 protein: CASSPGLAANNEQFF
CDR3 DNA: TGTGCCAGCAGTCCGGGACTAGCGGCGAACAATGAGCAGTTCTTC
clone size: NA
CDR3 length: 15
J gene: TRBJ2-1
V gene: TRBV28
D gene: TRBD2

CDR3 protein: CASSSRNEQFF
CDR3 DNA: TGTGCCAGCAGCTCTCGGAATGAGCAGTTCTTC
clone size: NA
CDR3 length: 11
J gene: TRBJ2-1
V gene: TRBV7-9
D gene: NA

CDR3 protein: CASSIPGPKNIQYF
CDR3 DNA: TGTGCCAGCAGCATTCCGGGACCCAAAAACATTCAGTACTTC
clone size: NA
CDR3 length: 14
J gene: TRBJ2-4
V gene: TRBV13
D gene: NA

CDR3 protein: CASSIEVSSYEQYF
CDR3 DNA: TGTGCCAGTAGTATCGAGGTCAGCTCCTACGAGCAGTACTTC
clone size: NA
CDR3 length: 14
J gene: TRBJ2-7
V gene: TRBV19
D gene: NA

CDR3 protein: CASSIPTGGADTQYF
CDR3 DNA: TGTGCCAGCAGCATACCGACAGGGGGCGCAGATACGCAGTATTTT
clone size: NA
CDR3 length: 15
J gene: TRBJ2-3
V gene: TRBV5-4
D gene: TRBD1

CDR3 protein: CASSLVGRNEQFF
CDR3 DNA: TGTGCCAGCAGTTTGGTAGGTAGGAATGAGCAGTTCTTC
clone size: once
CDR3 length: 13
J gene: TRBJ2-1
V gene: TRBV27
D gene: NA

CDR3 protein: CASSLQGIGELFF
CDR3 DNA: TGTGCCAGCAGCCTCCAGGGAATTGGGGAGCTGTTTTTT
clone size: NA
CDR3 length: 13
J gene: TRBJ2-2
V gene: TRBV7-9
D gene: NA

CDR3 protein: CASSQGSLDYGYTF
CDR3 DNA: TGCGCCAGCAGCCAAGGCTCGTTGGACTATGGCTACACCTTC
clone size: NA
CDR3 length: 14
J gene: TRBJ1-2
V gene: TRBV4-1
D gene: NA